Given below is one TCR beta chain in context. This entry belongs to a study of glioma-infiltrating T cells after dendritic cell vaccination. About the study: Dendritic cell vaccination trial patients had either newly diagnosed or recurrent glioblastoma.

Time point described: after dendritic cell vaccination, including at tumor progression/relapse. Method: immunoSEQ multiplex PCR; TCRdb's copy keeps in-frame clones and lacks some. The table lists more than 95,000 clones, around 90% of them singletons. V gave up 0 bases and J gave up 0 bases; unmatched junction bases: 3. The germline gives CDR1 SGHRS, CDR2 YFSETQ. The CDR3 is 15 residues long. This chain links TRBV5-1 with TRBJ2-7, with TRBD1 matching 7 bases. The receptor was isolated from a human donor with glioblastoma. The sequencing here drew on blood, taken after dendritic cell vaccination. The CDR3 sequence: CASSLGQGLSYEQYF. The CDR3 DNA sequence: TGCGCCAGCAGCTTGGGACAGGGTCTCTCCTACGAGCAGTACTTC.